These 11 T cell receptor beta chains were sequenced from one sample in a study of cytomegalovirus exposure and HLA in healthy donors (dated by TCRdb to about 2017). Library preparation employed the immunoSEQ multiplex PCR assay. A mixture of 60 forward primers for TCR Vbeta segments and 13 reverse primers for TCR Jbeta segments was used in the multiplex PCR. Imported from immuneACCESS, the table was reduced by TCRdb to in-frame sequences with V and J called. These copies leave out some clones; in studies compared against another copy, an unresolved V gene accounts for under half, and the cause of the remainder is not known. The sample includes around 160,000 clones, with just under 75% observed a single time. The ten largest clones represent 1.5% to 2% of the sample. Sequences were obtained from PBMCs. These receptors were obtained from a woman under 30 in good health and CMV-seronegative.

The chain has TRBV28 and TRBJ2-7; a weak D match, TRBD2 (8 bases). CDR3 length: 20 amino acids. Germline V gene data show CDR1 as MDHEN and CDR2 as SYDVKM. Trimming removed 4 bases from V and 0 bases from J, with 28 bases in between. This CDR3 reads CASSSPVNSGGTAYSYEQYF. The CDR3 DNA reads as TGTGCCAGCAGTTCACCTGTCAACTCGGGGGGGACAGCTTACTCCTACGAGCAGTACTTC.

J is TRBJ2-2 and V is TRBV7-2; D possibly corresponds to TRBD2 (6 bases). From germline, CDR1 is SGHTA and CDR2 FQGNSA. The CDR3 totals 15 residues. V was clipped by 3 bases and J by 0 bases, with 8 bases between them. This CDR3 reads CASSFGGANTGELFF. The CDR3, as DNA: TGTGCCAGCAGCTTCGGGGGAGCGAACACCGGGGAGCTGTTTTTT.

This clone has more than one count but fewer than ten. This chain uses TRBV7-2 with TRBJ1-2; D is possibly TRBD1 (5 bases). The CDR3 is 13 residues long. Trimming removed 2 bases from V and 8 bases from J, with 12 bases in between. Germline CDR1 and CDR2: SGHTA and FQGNSA. As DNA, the CDR3 is TGTGCCAGCAGCTTAAAGGGGCTAGGAGGCTACACCTTC. Encoded protein: CASSLKGLGGYTF.

V is TRBV9 and J is TRBJ1-3; 8 nucleotides agree with TRBD1. Germline V lookup: CDR1 SGDLS, CDR2 YYNGEE. The length of the CDR3 is 16 residues. After removal of 4 bases from V and 8 bases from J, the junction contained 14 bases not matched to a gene. DNA of the CDR3: TGTGCCAGCAGCCGGACAGGGACCGGCATGAGGGACACCATATATTTT. Translation: CASSRTGTGMRDTIYF.

This chain joins TRBV6-1 and TRBJ2-7; the D gene is possibly TRBD1 (6 bases). This CDR3 comprises 13 residues. The germline V and J ends were trimmed by 3 bases and 3 bases, with 9 bases remaining between them. The germline gives CDR1 MNHNS, CDR2 SASEGT. The CDR3 loop reads CASSDGRGYEQYV. For the CDR3, the DNA is TGTGCCAGCAGTGATGGCAGGGGCTACGAGCAGTACGTC.

Points on this clone: The junction departs from germline at one end; a sequencing error may be responsible. The chain uses TRBV7-9 and TRBJ1-1, with D unresolved. The germline V gene has CDR1 SEHNR and CDR2 FQNEAQ (reference sequence). The CDR3 extends over 11 amino acids. In DNA form, the CDR3 reads TGTTCCAGCAGCTCAACGACAGAAGCTTTCTTT. This gives the protein CSSSSTTEAFF.

This clone was picked up a small number of times. The V and J genes are TRBV9 and TRBJ2-3; 10 bases align to TRBD1. The CDR3 runs 17 residues. Unmatched junction bases numbered 12, after V lost 4 bases and J lost 4 bases. CDR1 is SGDLS, CDR2 YYNGEE, per germline. The chain's CDR3 is CASSSTRDRGFSDTQYF. CDR3 in DNA: TGTGCCAGCAGCTCCACCCGGGACAGGGGCTTTTCAGATACGCAGTATTTT.

The J gene is TRBJ2-7, the V gene TRBV4-1; no definite D call. V lost 4 bases, J lost 2 bases, and 12 bases lay in between. The germline CDR1 and CDR2 sequences are MGHRA and YSYEKL. This CDR3 has 14 residues. The CDR3 here is CASSPRLGPYEQYF. The CDR3 DNA sequence: TGCGCCAGCAGCCCTCGGCTGGGCCCCTACGAGCAGTACTTC.

This clone was detected once. The chain has TRBV12-5 and TRBJ1-6; 7 bases are a match to TRBD1. Germline CDR1 is LGHNT and CDR2 is FRNRAP. CDR3 length: 12 residues. The CDR3 region is CATGQLNSPLHF. The CDR3 region has the DNA TGTGCGACGGGACAGCTTAATTCACCCCTCCACTTT.

This chain uses TRBV7-9 with TRBJ1-6; D uncertain. In germline, CDR1 is SEHNR, CDR2 FQNEAQ (reference sequence). This CDR3 has 16 amino acids. V lost 5 bases to trimming and J lost 0 bases, with 11 bases between them. CDR3 bases: TGTGCCAGCAGCCTCCGCCGGAGCTCCTATAATTCACCCCTCCACTTT. Translation gives CASSLRRSSYNSPLHF.

The chain combines TRBV15 with TRBJ1-1, with TRBD1 as a possible D gene (5 bases). Germline lookup yields CDR1 LNHNV and CDR2 YYDKDF (reference sequence). V lost 0 bases and J lost 1, with 6 bases in between. The length of the CDR3 is 14 residues. The CDR3 here is CATSREGGNTEAFF. The CDR3 DNA sequence: TGTGCCACCAGCAGAGAGGGGGGGAACACTGAAGCTTTCTTT.